The next 21 T cell receptor beta chains were all read from a single sample in a study of CXCR3-negative and CXCR3-positive naive CD8 T cells. TRB cDNA was prepared as libraries by UMI-labeled 5' RACE. TCRdb derives one entry per CDR3 protein from the 5' RACE reads, leaving out DNA. Its clone listing holds around 96,000 distinct CDR3 sequences. Sequencing was carried out using naive CXCR3- CD8+ T cells from blood. Specified subset: CD45RO-CCR7+CD27+CD95- naive CD8+ T cells lacking CXCR3 (TNR3-). These TCRs come from a human donor in good health. Some clones in this sample may be carry-over from other donors' samples.

J is TRBJ2-5 and V is TRBV15; TCRdb names TRBD1, which stays unverified in the absence of DNA. CDR3 length: 15 residues. CDR1 is LNHNV and CDR2 is YYDKDF in the germline V gene (reference sequence). The CDR3 spells CATSSYTGGQETQYF.

CDR3 residues: CASSEYIYRDSFTGELFF. The rearrangement uses TRBV25-1 and TRBJ2-2; TCRdb's D gene call, TRBD1, goes unchecked for lack of DNA. This CDR3 region has 18 residues. CDR1 MGHDK and CDR2 SYGVNS come from the germline V gene.

V usage is TRBV7-9 and J usage is TRBJ2-7. This CDR3 is 13 amino acids long. The germline CDR1 and CDR2 sequences are SEHNR and FQNEAQ (reference sequence). The chain's CDR3 is CASSSALVREQYF.

This chain links TRBV12-3 or TRBV12-4 with TRBJ2-1; the TRBD1 assignment by TCRdb is unverifiable without DNA. This CDR3 region has 17 residues. CDR3 amino acids: CASSLFRLDSLYNEQFF.

The J gene is TRBJ2-5, the V gene TRBV29-1; TCRdb outputs TRBD2, but without DNA this stays unchecked. Germline CDR1 SQVTM, CDR2 ANQGSEA. The CDR3 length is 13 residues. The CDR3 is CSDPSPPLETQYF. Full variable domain (outside the CDR3, taken from reference TRBV29-1 and TRBJ2-5): SAVISQKPSRDICQRGTSLTIQCQVDSQVTMMFWYRQQPGQSLTLIATANQGSEATYESGFVIDKFPISRPNLTFSTLTVSNMSPEDSSIYLCSDPSPPLETQYFGPGTRLLVL.

The V gene is TRBV28, the J gene TRBJ2-3. This CDR3 comprises 14 residues. CDR1 is MDHEN and CDR2 is SYDVKM in the germline V gene. This CDR3 reads CASSHRYDTDTQYF.

This sequence joins TRBV19 and TRBJ1-1. This CDR3 has 14 residues. Germline-derived CDR1 and CDR2 are LNHDA and SQIVND (reference sequence). The CDR3 loop reads CASSIGLGNTEAFF.

V is TRBV10-3 and J is TRBJ2-7; the D call of TRBD2 rests on TCRdb alone, since no DNA is present to check it. CDR3 length: 14 amino acids. Germline CDR1 ENHRY, CDR2 SYGVKD. CDR3 in amino acids: CAISDGRAVYEQYF.

The chain links TRBV11-2 to TRBJ2-5; the TCRdb D gene call, TRBD1, has no DNA to confirm it. The CDR3 is made up of 14 amino acids. Per the germline V gene, CDR1 is SGHAT and CDR2 is FQNNGV. This CDR3 reads CASSHPTEQETQYF.

The V and J genes are TRBV21-1 and TRBJ2-5; TCRdb's assignment of TRBD1 cannot be checked, as there is no DNA. TRBV21-1 is a recognized pseudogene. This CDR3 is 14 amino acids long. Here the CDR3 reads CASSKAGAFWSQYF.

The J gene is TRBJ2-7, the V gene TRBV29-1; TCRdb's assignment of TRBD1 cannot be checked, as there is no DNA. CDR1 and CDR2 from the germline V gene are SQVTM and ANQGSEA. The CDR3 covers 13 residues. CDR3 sequence reads: CSGGQGFSYEQYF.

This chain's CDR3 is CASSSRTSTDTQYF. V usage is TRBV3-1 and J usage is TRBJ2-3. Germline V lookup: CDR1 LGHDT, CDR2 YNNKEL (reference sequence). CDR3 length: 14 residues.

The chain couples TRBV19 to TRBJ2-1; TCRdb picks TRBD2, but there is no DNA to check that call. The CDR3 has 14 residues. From germline, CDR1 is LNHDA and CDR2 SQIVND (reference sequence). The CDR3 sequence is CASSGLADYNEQFF.

The genes are TRBV27 and TRBJ1-5; the D call from TCRdb, TRBD1, cannot be confirmed without DNA. Germline V gene lookup returns CDR1 MNHEY and CDR2 SMNVEV (reference sequence). The CDR3 is 15 residues long. The CDR3 region is CASRPGTGGNQPQHF.

CDR3 protein: CASSLETGSEGYTF. This sequence joins TRBV7-9 and TRBJ1-2; there is no DNA to check the TCRdb D call of TRBD1. Germline values: CDR1 SEHNR, CDR2 FQNEAQ (reference sequence). The CDR3 contains 14 residues.

V and J are TRBV29-1 and TRBJ2-1; TCRdb outputs TRBD2, but without DNA this stays unchecked. CDR3 length equals 17 residues. Germline V lookup: CDR1 SQVTM, CDR2 ANQGSEA. CDR3 sequence reads: CSVEDVVETGGRNEQFF.

This chain uses TRBV4-1 with TRBJ2-7. This CDR3 is 16 amino acids long. Germline V gene sequence: CDR1 MGHRA, CDR2 YSYEKL. The CDR3 region is CASSQTPNDGAYEQYF.

The chain joins TRBV29-1 to TRBJ2-7; TCRdb outputs TRBD2, but without DNA this stays unchecked. This CDR3 region has 13 residues. Germline V gives CDR1 SQVTM, CDR2 ANQGSEA. The CDR3 here is CSVGGLDSNEQYF.

The chain is built from TRBV5-6 and TRBJ2-5. This CDR3 region has 12 residues. The germline V gene encodes CDR1 SGHDT and CDR2 YYEEEE. The CDR3 here is CASSPDQETQYF. The full variable domain, its missing parts supplied by reference TRBV5-6 and TRBJ2-5, is DAGVTQSPTHLIKTRGQQVTLRCSPKSGHDTVSWYQQALGQGPQFIFQYYEEEERQRGNFPDRFSGHQFPNYSSELNVNALLLGDSALYLCASSPDQETQYFGPGTRLLVL.

The gene calls are TRBV2 and TRBJ1-1. Germline V gene lookup returns CDR1 SNHLY and CDR2 FYNNEI. CDR3 size: 15 residues. The CDR3 sequence: CASSVSETHGAEAFF.

The rearrangement uses TRBV7-6 and TRBJ2-1; as DNA is missing, the TRBD2 call by TCRdb cannot be tested. The CDR3 has 13 amino acids. CDR1 SGHVS and CDR2 FNYEAQ come from the germline V gene. The CDR3 protein is CASRIGGVNEQFF.